Presented here are 3 T cell receptor beta chains from one specimen sequenced in a study of OX40 agonist ivuxolimab in advanced cancers. TCRdb's table, derived via immunoSEQ multiplex PCR, lists solely in-frame clones and lacks some. Counted here are about 19,000 clones, 70% to 90% occurring once; the ten biggest clones make up about an eighth. Specimen: CD4+ or CD8+ T cells sorted from blood, collected in a trial of the OX40 agonist ivuxolimab. The receptors originated from an adult with an advanced solid tumor such as melanoma, head and neck, liver or kidney cancer.

J is TRBJ1-6 and V is TRBV7-9; TRBD1 aligns across 10 bases. Germline V gene lookup returns CDR1 SEHNR and CDR2 FQNEAQ (reference sequence). The CDR3 sequence is 14 residues long. The trim removed 4 bases at V and 6 bases at J, leaving 0 bases unmatched. The CDR3 protein is CASSWDRGNSPLHF. As DNA, the CDR3 is TGTGCCAGCAGCTGGGACAGGGGTAATTCACCCCTCCACTTT.

The genes are TRBV25-1 and TRBJ1-1; D possibly corresponds to TRBD1 (5 bases). The germline V gene encodes CDR1 MGHDK and CDR2 SYGVNS. The CDR3 totals 13 residues. Trimming pared 8 bases from V and 4 bases from J, leaving 14 bases between. The DNA of the CDR3 is TGTGCCAGCCGGGGGGGGTCGGGCACTGAAGCTTTCTTT. Translating gives CASRGGSGTEAFF.

The chain couples TRBV6-1 to TRBJ2-7; D is perhaps TRBD1 (6 bases). The germline V and J ends were trimmed by 11 bases and 5 bases, with 19 bases remaining between them. CDR1 MNHNS and CDR2 SASEGT come from the germline V gene. The CDR3 is 13 residues long. The CDR3 spells CALQDGDIDEQYF. DNA for the CDR3: TGTGCCCTCCAGGATGGGGACATCGACGAGCAGTACTTC.